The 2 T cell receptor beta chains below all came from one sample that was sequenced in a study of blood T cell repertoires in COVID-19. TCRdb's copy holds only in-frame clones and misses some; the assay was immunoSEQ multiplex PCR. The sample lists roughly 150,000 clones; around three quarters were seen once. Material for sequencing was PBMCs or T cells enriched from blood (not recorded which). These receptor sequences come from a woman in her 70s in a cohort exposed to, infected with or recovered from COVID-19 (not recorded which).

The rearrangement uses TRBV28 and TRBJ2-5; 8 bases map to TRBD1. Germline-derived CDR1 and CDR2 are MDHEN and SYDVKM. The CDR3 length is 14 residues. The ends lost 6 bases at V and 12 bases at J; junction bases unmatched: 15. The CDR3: CASSPRTGIGFKYF. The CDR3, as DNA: TGTGCCAGCAGCCCAAGGACAGGGATTGGGTTTAAGTACTTC.

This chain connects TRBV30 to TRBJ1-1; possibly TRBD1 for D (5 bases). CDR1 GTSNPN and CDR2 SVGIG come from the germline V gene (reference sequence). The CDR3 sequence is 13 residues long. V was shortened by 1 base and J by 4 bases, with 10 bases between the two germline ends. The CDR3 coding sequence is TGTGCCTGGAGTGGTTCAGGGTCCACTGAAGCTTTCTTT. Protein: CAWSGSGSTEAFF.